A single sample is the source of the 8 T cell receptor beta chains below, sequenced in a study of sequential checkpoint blockade in melanoma. Sequencing used immunoSEQ multiplex PCR; TCRdb keeps in-frame clones, though not all of them. The sample comprises over a thousand clones, about 25% of which are singletons, and about a tenth rests with the top ten. The treatment here: randomized to nivolumab then ipilimumab (arm A) or the reverse (arm B). The material sequenced was tumor tissue (inferred from file names), taken from a patient given nivolumab and ipilimumab in sequence. The receptors here all came from a human donor with melanoma.

This clone is hyperexpanded within its sample. The rearrangement uses TRBV11-3 and TRBJ1-1; 7 nucleotides match TRBD1. The CDR3 is 16 residues long. J was trimmed by 2 bases and V by 5 bases; bases with no gene match: 11. Germline assignment: CDR1 SGHNT and CDR2 YENEEA. CDR3 sequence: CASSHSNRGGNTEAFF. CDR3 nucleotide sequence: TGTGCCAGCAGCCACTCAAACAGGGGCGGCAACACTGAAGCTTTCTTT.

The gene calls are TRBV23-1 and TRBJ1-1; D is unresolved. TRBV23-1 is noted as an ORF with a role that remains uncertain. The CDR3 runs 13 residues. Trimming shortened V by 8 bases and J by 5 bases, and 15 bases separated the two germline ends. The CDR3 region has the DNA TGCGCCAGCTCTTTAACTTGGGAGACTGAAGCTTTCTTT. Translating it yields CASSLTWETEAFF.

This rearrangement joins TRBV30 to TRBJ2-3; D perhaps matches TRBD2 (6 bases). The V end lost 4 bases, the J end lost 2 bases, and 10 bases lay between the germline ends. Germline CDR1 is GTSNPN and CDR2 is SVGIG (reference sequence). The CDR3 runs to 13 residues. CDR3 in amino acids: CAWTGGVTDTQYF. Written as DNA, the CDR3 is TGTGCCTGGACCGGGGGAGTCACAGATACGCAGTATTTT.

This clone turned up a few times. CDR3 coding DNA: TGTGCCAGCAGCCCCTTAGGCCCCACAGATACGCAGTATTTT. Amino acid sequence: CASSPLGPTDTQYF. This rearrangement joins TRBV11-3 to TRBJ2-3; D not certain. Trimming took 5 bases from V and 2 from J, leaving 11 bases between them. Germline CDR1 is SGHNT and CDR2 is YENEEA. The CDR3 contains 14 residues.

This clone showed up just a few times. V is TRBV5-1 and J is TRBJ1-2; D may be TRBD1 (6 bases). The CDR3 totals 15 residues. V lost 7 bases and J 2 bases, leaving 18 bases between the germline ends. Per the germline V gene, CDR1 is SGHRS and CDR2 is YFSETQ. The CDR3 coding sequence is TGCGCCAGCGGTCCCGGGACACCGCAGAACTATGGCTACACCTTC. Residues: CASGPGTPQNYGYTF. Looking up the rest from reference TRBV5-1 and TRBJ1-2 gives the full variable domain: KAGVTQTPRYLIKTRGQQVTLSCSPISGHRSVSWYQQTPGQGLQFLFEYFSETQRNKGNFPGRFSGRQFSNSRSEMNVSTLELGDSALYLCASGPGTPQNYGYTFGSGTRLTVV.

This clone was seen more than once but under ten times. The chain links TRBV28 to TRBJ2-1; D is tentatively TRBD1 or TRBD2 (6 bases each). The CDR3 totals 15 residues. Germline lookup yields CDR1 MDHEN and CDR2 SYDVKM. V lost 6 bases and J lost 8, with 20 bases in between. The CDR3 reads CASRGAATGGDEQFF. CDR3 in DNA: TGTGCCAGCAGGGGGGCAGCCACCGGCGGGGATGAGCAGTTCTTC.

This clone is deemed medium-sized (0.01 to 0.1%). The chain combines TRBV11-3 with TRBJ1-5; 9 bases are shared with TRBD1. The germline CDR1 and CDR2 sequences are SGHNT and YENEEA. This CDR3 spans 16 amino acids. Trimming at V came to 5 bases and at J to 1 base, leaving 6 bases not matched to a gene. CDR3 DNA sequence: TGTGCCAGCAGCACCCGGGACAGGGAGAGCAATCAGCCCCAGCATTTT. Amino acid sequence: CASSTRDRESNQPQHF.

The chain couples TRBV5-1 to TRBJ1-5; TRBD1 agrees at 10 bases. Trimming took 3 bases from V and 2 from J; bases not matched to a gene: 2. Looked up from germline, CDR1 is SGHRS and CDR2 is YFSETQ. The CDR3 has 15 residues. The CDR3 loop is CASSSGTGGNQPQHF. Here the CDR3 DNA reads TGCGCCAGCAGCTCTGGGACAGGGGGCAATCAGCCCCAGCATTTT.